This TCR beta chain was obtained from a study of CD8 T cells in ankylosing spondylitis. Making the TCR beta libraries involved quantitative 5'-RACE with molecular barcodes. TCRdb independently ran MiXCR on the 5' RACE reads; one entry per CDR3 protein. This table has about 240,000 distinct CDR3 sequences, around 9.2% appearing once. This clonotype was detected many times. This clonotype originated in a male donor with ankylosing spondylitis or in good health (not recorded which). Sequencing was performed on blood, either unsorted or a sorted T cell fraction (not recorded which).

CDR3 sequence (DNA): TGCAGCGTTGACCCTCGTTGGGGATCCACTGAAGCTTTCTTT. Its translation: CSVDPRWGSTEAFF. The V and J genes are TRBV29-1 and TRBJ1-1, with D uncertain. Germline-derived CDR1 and CDR2 are SQVTM and ANQGSEA. V lost 3 bases and J lost 4, with 15 bases in between. This CDR3 comprises 14 residues.